A single sample gave rise to the 21 T cell receptor beta chains below, sequenced in a study of OX40 agonist ivuxolimab in advanced cancers. Data came from immunoSEQ multiplex PCR; TCRdb stores just in-frame clones and leaves some out. The data hold tens of thousands of clones, with over 75% observed a single time. The source material was CD4+ or CD8+ T cells sorted from blood, sampled in a trial of the OX40 agonist ivuxolimab. The receptors come from an adult with an advanced solid tumor such as melanoma, head and neck, liver or kidney cancer.

The chain links TRBV29-1 to TRBJ1-2; D call uncertain. The CDR3 runs to 10 residues. Looked up from germline, CDR1 is SQVTM and CDR2 is ANQGSEA. V was shortened by 3 bases and J by 5 bases, with 4 bases between the two germline ends. The CDR3 coding sequence is TGCAGCGTTGAGCGGTATGGCTACACCTTC. The encoded protein is CSVERYGYTF.

The chain links TRBV6-5 to TRBJ2-1; TRBD2 aligns across 7 bases. Germline CDR1 is MNHEY and CDR2 is SVGAGI. CDR3 length: 15 amino acids. The J segment lost 4 bases and the V segment lost 5 bases, leaving 8 bases of the junction unmatched. The CDR3 bases are TGTGCCAGCAGTCCCCTGGCGGGGGATTACAATGAGCAGTTCTTC. Amino acid sequence: CASSPLAGDYNEQFF.

The V gene is TRBV27, the J gene TRBJ1-2, with 9 bases that match TRBD1. The CDR3 consists of 16 residues. The V and J ends lost 0 bases and 6 bases, in that order; junction bases with no gene match: 8. Germline CDR1 and CDR2: MNHEY and SMNVEV (reference sequence). The CDR3 sequence: CASSLSAWDRVNGYTF. In DNA, the CDR3 is TGTGCCAGCAGTTTATCGGCTTGGGACAGGGTGAATGGCTACACCTTC.

The sample holds a few counts of this clone. The chain combines TRBV27 with TRBJ1-4; D not resolved. This CDR3 comprises 11 residues. V lost 7 bases and J 8 bases, leaving 8 bases between the germline ends. Looked up from germline, CDR1 is MNHEY and CDR2 is SMNVEV (reference sequence). CDR3 sequence: CASKTDEKLFF. DNA of the CDR3: TGTGCCAGCAAAACGGACGAAAAACTGTTTTTT.

V and J are TRBV28 and TRBJ2-1; 8 nucleotides match TRBD2. In germline, CDR1 is MDHEN, CDR2 SYDVKM. The CDR3 is 12 residues long. The V gene end was trimmed by 10 bases and the J gene end by 8 bases; junction bases not matched to a gene: 7. CDR3 sequence reads: CATTGLGDEQFF. CDR3 in DNA: TGTGCCACTACGGGACTAGGCGATGAGCAGTTCTTC.

The rearrangement joins TRBV13 to TRBJ1-2; D is ambiguous. The V end lost 1 base, the J end lost 3 bases, and 9 bases lay between the germline ends. CDR1 and CDR2 from the germline V gene are PRHDT and FYEKMQ (reference sequence). This CDR3 comprises 14 residues. CDR3 protein: CASSLDTEDYGYTF. The CDR3 nucleotides are TGTGCCAGCAGCTTAGACACTGAAGACTATGGCTACACCTTC.

The chain uses TRBV5-1 and TRBJ1-3; D unresolved. There are 15 residues in the CDR3. Trimming removed 0 bases from V and 1 base from J, with 8 bases in between. Per germline, CDR1 SGHRS and CDR2 YFSETQ. CDR3 in DNA: TGCGCCAGCAGCTTGGACGCCGGATCTGGAAACACCATATATTTT. Amino acid sequence: CASSLDAGSGNTIYF.

The V call is TRBV30, the J call TRBJ1-4; 9 nucleotides line up with TRBD1. Trimming took 2 bases from V and 3 from J; bases not matched to a gene: 10. Looked up from germline, CDR1 is GTSNPN and CDR2 is SVGIG (reference sequence). This CDR3 is 17 amino acids long. CDR3 region: CAWSRNLQGAPNEKLFF. The DNA for the CDR3 is TGTGCCTGGAGTAGGAATTTACAGGGGGCGCCTAATGAAAAACTGTTTTTT.

The V gene is TRBV19, the J gene TRBJ1-1, with no clear D. The V gene lost 10 bases and the J gene lost 7 bases, with 13 bases spanning the gap. Germline lookup yields CDR1 LNHDA and CDR2 SQIVND (reference sequence). This CDR3 region has 11 residues. CDR3: CATRIFGEAFF. The CDR3 bases are TGTGCCACTAGAATTTTCGGTGAAGCTTTCTTT.

The V and J genes are TRBV27 and TRBJ2-6, with D unclear. The CDR3 sequence is 15 residues long. V was trimmed by 10 bases and J by 0 bases, leaving 13 bases between them. The germline V gene encodes CDR1 MNHEY and CDR2 SMNVEV (reference sequence). CDR3 protein: CAIGRTISGANVLTF. As DNA, the CDR3 is TGTGCCATAGGCAGAACTATCTCTGGGGCCAACGTCCTGACTTTC.

The chain couples TRBV5-1 to TRBJ1-1; D is perhaps TRBD1 (5 bases). CDR1 is SGHRS and CDR2 is YFSETQ in the germline V gene. The CDR3 contains 12 residues. The CDR3 DNA reads as TGCGCTTCCTCGGGGGAGAGCACTGAAGCTTTCTTT. The encoded protein is CASSGESTEAFF.

The chain uses TRBV10-1 and TRBJ1-1; tentative D call: TRBD1 (6 bases). Trimming pared 0 bases from V and 0 bases from J, leaving 11 bases between. CDR3 size: 16 residues. Germline V lookup: CDR1 WNHNN, CDR2 SYGVQD (reference sequence). CDR3 in amino acids: CASSESPGHLNTEAFF. The CDR3 DNA reads TGCGCCAGCAGTGAGTCCCCGGGACACCTGAACACTGAAGCTTTCTTT.

The chain uses TRBV5-4 and TRBJ1-2; a possible D gene is TRBD1 (6 bases). Deletions cut 7 bases from V and 8 bases from J, with 15 bases between. This CDR3 spans 12 amino acids. CDR1 is SGHNT and CDR2 is YYREEE in the germline V gene (reference sequence). CDR3 nucleotides: TGTGCCAGCCAACAGGGCACGGGCGGCTACACCTTC. Translating gives CASQQGTGGYTF.

Here the CDR3 reads CASSPTVGDNEQFF. DNA of the CDR3: TGCGCCAGCAGCCCAACAGTCGGCGACAATGAGCAGTTCTTC. The chain combines TRBV4-1 with TRBJ2-1; D gene unclear. Germline CDR1 reads MGHRA; CDR2 reads YSYEKL. Trimming cost V 4 bases and J 5 bases, with 12 bases left between them. CDR3 length: 14 amino acids.

The chain is built from TRBV4-1 and TRBJ2-5; D perhaps matches TRBD1 (6 bases). Trimming left V 1 base short and J 1 base short, with 7 bases between. CDR1 and CDR2 from the germline V gene are MGHRA and YSYEKL. The CDR3 has 14 amino acids. The CDR3 DNA reads as TGCGCCAGCAGCCAAGGGACAGTCCAAGAGACCCAGTACTTC. Protein: CASSQGTVQETQYF.

This rearrangement joins TRBV7-9 to TRBJ1-1; 7 bases agree with TRBD1. This CDR3 is built from 18 residues. Germline V lookup: CDR1 SEHNR, CDR2 FQNEAQ (reference sequence). Losses at the gene ends were 4 bases for V and 0 bases for J; bases not matched to a gene: 14. The CDR3 DNA follows: TGTGCCAGCAGCTGGACCTCAGGGGGGGCCCAGATGAACACTGAAGCTTTCTTT. Its translation: CASSWTSGGAQMNTEAFF.

The table lists this clone with a count of one. This chain uses TRBV10-3 with TRBJ2-7; TRBD2 might be the D (6 bases). Trimming stripped 10 bases from V and 7 bases from J, with 14 bases between. The CDR3 runs 11 residues. The germline CDR1 and CDR2 sequences are ENHRY and SYGVKD. This CDR3 is CATEGGEEQYF. CDR3 DNA: TGTGCCACTGAAGGAGGGGAAGAGCAGTACTTC.

The J gene is TRBJ2-7, the V gene TRBV7-8; 7 bases line up with TRBD1. The CDR3 totals 14 residues. CDR1 and CDR2 from the germline V gene are SGHVS and FQNEAQ. With 3 bases clipped from V and 4 bases from J, the junction kept 6 bases outside the gene matches. The CDR3 sequence is CASSFWGQTYEQYF. In DNA form, the CDR3 reads TGTGCCAGCAGCTTTTGGGGACAGACTTACGAGCAGTACTTC.

The chain recombines TRBV30 with TRBJ2-1, with D unresolved. Trimming cost V 2 bases and J 8 bases, with 10 bases left between them. Germline loops: CDR1 GTSNPN, CDR2 SVGIG (reference sequence). This CDR3 has 12 residues. CDR3 DNA: TGTGCCTGGAGTCCCGTTTGGGATGAGCAGTTCTTC. It translates to CAWSPVWDEQFF.

The rearrangement links TRBV7-8 to TRBJ2-7; D is perhaps TRBD1 or TRBD2 (5 bases each). Trimming stripped 5 bases from V and 3 bases from J, with 17 bases between. This CDR3 is 15 amino acids long. Germline V gives CDR1 SGHVS, CDR2 FQNEAQ. The CDR3, as DNA: TGTGCCAGCAGCCCCGTGGGGGAGAACTACTACGAGCAGTACTTC. This encodes CASSPVGENYYEQYF. The complete variable domain, with remaining parts taken from reference TRBV7-8 and TRBJ2-7, reads GAGVSQSPRYKVAKRGQDVALRCDPISGHVSLFWYQQALGQGPEFLTYFQNEAQLDKSGLPSDRFFAERPEGSVSTLKIQRTQQEDSAVYLCASSPVGENYYEQYFGPGTRLTVT.

CDR3 DNA sequence: TGTGCCAGCAGCAACCGACAGGGCTCCTACGAGCAGTACTTC. It encodes CASSNRQGSYEQYF. This chain connects TRBV7-9 to TRBJ2-7, with TRBD1 identical over 7 bases. The CDR3 spans 14 residues. Germline V gene lookup returns CDR1 SEHNR and CDR2 FQNEAQ (reference sequence). V gave up 5 bases and J gave up 0 bases; unmatched junction bases: 4.